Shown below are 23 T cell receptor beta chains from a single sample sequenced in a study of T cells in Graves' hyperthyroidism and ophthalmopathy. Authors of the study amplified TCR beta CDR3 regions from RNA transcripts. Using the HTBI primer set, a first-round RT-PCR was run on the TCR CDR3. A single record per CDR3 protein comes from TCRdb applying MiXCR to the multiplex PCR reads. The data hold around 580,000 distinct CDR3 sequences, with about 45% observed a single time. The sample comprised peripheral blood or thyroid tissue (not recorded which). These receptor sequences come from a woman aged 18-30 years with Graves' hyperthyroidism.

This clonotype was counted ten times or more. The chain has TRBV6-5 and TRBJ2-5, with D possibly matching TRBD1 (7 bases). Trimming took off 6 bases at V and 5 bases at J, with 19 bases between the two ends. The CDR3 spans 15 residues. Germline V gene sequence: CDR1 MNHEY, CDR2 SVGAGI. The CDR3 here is CASSRSEGAPETQYF. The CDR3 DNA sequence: TGTGCCAGCAGCCGATCGGAGGGGGCGCCGGAGACCCAGTACTTC.

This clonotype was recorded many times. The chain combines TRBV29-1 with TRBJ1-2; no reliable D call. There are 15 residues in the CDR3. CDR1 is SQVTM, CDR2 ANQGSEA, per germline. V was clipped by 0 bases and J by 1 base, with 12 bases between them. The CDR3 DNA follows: TGCAGCGTTGAAGATGTAACAGCCTATAACTATGGCTACACCTTC. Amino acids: CSVEDVTAYNYGYTF.

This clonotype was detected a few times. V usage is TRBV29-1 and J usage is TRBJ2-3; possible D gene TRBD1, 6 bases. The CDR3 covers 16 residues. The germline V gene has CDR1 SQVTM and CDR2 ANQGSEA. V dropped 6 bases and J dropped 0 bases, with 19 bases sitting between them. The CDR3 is CSVGPLHRVSTDTQYF. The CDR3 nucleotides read TGCAGCGTCGGTCCCCTTCACAGGGTGAGCACAGATACGCAGTATTTT.

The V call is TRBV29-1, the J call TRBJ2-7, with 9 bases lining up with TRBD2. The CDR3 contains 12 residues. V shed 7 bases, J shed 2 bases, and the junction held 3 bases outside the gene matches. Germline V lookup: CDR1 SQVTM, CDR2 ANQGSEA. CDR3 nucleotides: TGCAGCGAGACTAGCGGTACCTACGAGCAGTACTTC. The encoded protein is CSETSGTYEQYF.

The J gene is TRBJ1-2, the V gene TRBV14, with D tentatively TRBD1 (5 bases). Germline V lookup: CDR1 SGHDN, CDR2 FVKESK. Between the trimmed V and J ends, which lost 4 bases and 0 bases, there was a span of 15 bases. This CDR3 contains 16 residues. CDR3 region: CASSPGGGGANYGYTF. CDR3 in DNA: TGTGCCAGCAGCCCAGGCGGGGGGGGAGCTAACTATGGCTACACCTTC.

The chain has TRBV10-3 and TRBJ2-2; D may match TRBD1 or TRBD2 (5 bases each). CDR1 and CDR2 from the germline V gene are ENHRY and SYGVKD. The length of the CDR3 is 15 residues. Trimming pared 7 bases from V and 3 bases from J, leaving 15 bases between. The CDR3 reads CAITPTGPYTGELFF. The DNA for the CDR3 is TGTGCCATCACGCCGACGGGGCCGTACACCGGGGAGCTGTTTTTT.

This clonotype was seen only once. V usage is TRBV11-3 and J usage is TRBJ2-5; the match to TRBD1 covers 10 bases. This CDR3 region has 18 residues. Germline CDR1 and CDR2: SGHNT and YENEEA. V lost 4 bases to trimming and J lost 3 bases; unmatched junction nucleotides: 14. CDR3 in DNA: TGTGCCAGCAGCTCAGATGGATGGGGGACAGGGGTAGAAGAGACCCAGTACTTC. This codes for CASSSDGWGTGVEETQYF.

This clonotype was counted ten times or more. The CDR3 region has the DNA TGTGCCAGCCGGGAGAGGGGGCGCGATGAAAAACTGTTTTTT. It is translated as CASRERGRDEKLFF. V gene TRBV6-5 combines with J gene TRBJ1-4, with TRBD1 matching over 7 bases. CDR1 is MNHEY, CDR2 SVGAGI, per germline. This CDR3 region has 14 residues. V lost 8 bases to trimming and J lost 6 bases; unmatched junction nucleotides: 9.

The CDR3 nucleotides are TGTGCCAGCAGCCAAGGGAGACTGGCAGGGGGACGCCCCGCCTATGGCTACACCTTC. Its protein product is CASSQGRLAGGRPAYGYTF. This sequence joins TRBV14 and TRBJ1-2; 7 positions match TRBD1. Germline lookup yields CDR1 SGHDN and CDR2 FVKESK. This CDR3 spans 19 amino acids. Trimming removed 1 base from V and 4 bases from J; junction bases left unmatched: 18.

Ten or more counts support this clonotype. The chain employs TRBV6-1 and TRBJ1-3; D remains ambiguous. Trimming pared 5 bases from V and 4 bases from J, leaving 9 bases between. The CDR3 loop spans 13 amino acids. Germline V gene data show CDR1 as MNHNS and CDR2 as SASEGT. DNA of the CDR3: TGTGCCAGCAGTAACTTCGGGGGAAACACCATATATTTT. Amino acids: CASSNFGGNTIYF.

The CDR3 DNA is TGCAGTGCCGCGAACCCCGGGGGAGGGGACACTGAAGCTTTCTTT. Amino acid sequence: CSAANPGGGDTEAFF. V is TRBV20-1 and J is TRBJ1-1, with D perhaps TRBD1 (5 bases). V was clipped by 6 bases and J by 3 bases, with 20 bases between them. The CDR3 is made up of 15 amino acids. The germline V gene has CDR1 DFQATT and CDR2 SNEGSKA (reference sequence).

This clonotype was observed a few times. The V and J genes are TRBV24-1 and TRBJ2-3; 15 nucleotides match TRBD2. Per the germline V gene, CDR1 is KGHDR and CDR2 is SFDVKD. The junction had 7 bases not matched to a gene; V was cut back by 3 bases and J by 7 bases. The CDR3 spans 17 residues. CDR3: CATSDPGLAGGMNTQYF. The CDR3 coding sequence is TGTGCCACCAGTGATCCCGGACTAGCGGGAGGGATGAATACGCAGTATTTT.

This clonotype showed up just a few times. The CDR3, as DNA: TGTGCCACCAGCATCCAGTTAGCTTTCACAGATACGCAGTATTTT. Translation gives CATSIQLAFTDTQYF. The rearrangement uses TRBV15 and TRBJ2-3; D is unclear. Germline V gives CDR1 LNHNV, CDR2 YYDKDF (reference sequence). V was pared by 4 bases and J by 2 bases, with 13 bases between. The CDR3 length is 15 residues.

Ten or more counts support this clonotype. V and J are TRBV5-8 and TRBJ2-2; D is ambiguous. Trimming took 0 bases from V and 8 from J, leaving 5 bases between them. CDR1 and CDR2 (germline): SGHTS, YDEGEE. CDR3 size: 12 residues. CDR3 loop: CASSLARGELFF. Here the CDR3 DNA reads TGTGCCAGCAGCTTGGCCAGGGGGGAGCTGTTTTTT.

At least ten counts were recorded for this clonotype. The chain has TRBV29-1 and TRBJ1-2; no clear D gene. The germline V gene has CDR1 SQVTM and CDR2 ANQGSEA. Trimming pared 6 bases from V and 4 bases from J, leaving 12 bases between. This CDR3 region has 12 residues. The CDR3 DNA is TGCAGCGTCCGTGTCGGAAGCTATGGCTACACCTTC. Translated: CSVRVGSYGYTF.

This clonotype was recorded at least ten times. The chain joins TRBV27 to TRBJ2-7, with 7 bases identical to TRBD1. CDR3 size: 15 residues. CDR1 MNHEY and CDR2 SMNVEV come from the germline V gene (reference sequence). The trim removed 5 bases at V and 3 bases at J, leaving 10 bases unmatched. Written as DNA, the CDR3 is TGTGCCAGCAGTCCAAGACAGGGTATCAGCTACGAGCAGTACTTC. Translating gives CASSPRQGISYEQYF.

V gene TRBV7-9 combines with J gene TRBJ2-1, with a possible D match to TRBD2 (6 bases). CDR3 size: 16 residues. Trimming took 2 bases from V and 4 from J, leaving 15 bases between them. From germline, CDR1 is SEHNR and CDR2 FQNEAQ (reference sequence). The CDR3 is CASSLSWSGVYNEQFF. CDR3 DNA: TGTGCCAGCAGCTTAAGCTGGTCGGGAGTGTACAATGAGCAGTTCTTC.

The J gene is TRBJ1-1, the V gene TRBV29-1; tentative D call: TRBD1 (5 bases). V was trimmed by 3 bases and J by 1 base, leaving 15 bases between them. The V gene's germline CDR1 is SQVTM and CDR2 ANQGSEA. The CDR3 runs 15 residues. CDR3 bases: TGCAGCGTTGACCATAACACAGGAGGGAACACTGAAGCTTTCTTT. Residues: CSVDHNTGGNTEAFF.

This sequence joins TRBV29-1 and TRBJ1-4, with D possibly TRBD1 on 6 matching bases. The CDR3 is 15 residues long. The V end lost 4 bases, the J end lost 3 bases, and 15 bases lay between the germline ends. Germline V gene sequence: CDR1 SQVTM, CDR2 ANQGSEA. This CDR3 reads CSVVEPGAANEKLFF. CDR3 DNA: TGCAGCGTTGTTGAGCCAGGGGCAGCTAATGAAAAACTGTTTTTT. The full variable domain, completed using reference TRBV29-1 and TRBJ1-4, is SAVISQKPSRDICQRGTSLTIQCQVDSQVTMMFWYRQQPGQSLTLIATANQGSEATYESGFVIDKFPISRPNLTFSTLTVSNMSPEDSSIYLCSVVEPGAANEKLFFGSGTQLSVL.

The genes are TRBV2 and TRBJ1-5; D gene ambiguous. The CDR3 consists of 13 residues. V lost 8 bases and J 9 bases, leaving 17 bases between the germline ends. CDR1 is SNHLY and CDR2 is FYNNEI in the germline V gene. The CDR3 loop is CASSGRWESPQHF. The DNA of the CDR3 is TGTGCCAGCTCTGGGCGGTGGGAGTCGCCCCAGCATTTT.

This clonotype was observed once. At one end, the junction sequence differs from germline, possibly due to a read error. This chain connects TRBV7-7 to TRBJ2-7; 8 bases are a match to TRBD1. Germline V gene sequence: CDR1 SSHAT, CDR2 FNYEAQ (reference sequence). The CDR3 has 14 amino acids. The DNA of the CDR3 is TGTGCTAGCAGCATGGGGACAGGACTCGACGAGCAGTACTTC. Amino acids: CASSMGTGLDEQYF.

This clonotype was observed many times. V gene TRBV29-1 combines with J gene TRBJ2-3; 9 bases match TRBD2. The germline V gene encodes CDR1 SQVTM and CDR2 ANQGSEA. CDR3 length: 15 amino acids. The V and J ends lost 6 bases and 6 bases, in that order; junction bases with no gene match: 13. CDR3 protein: CSVAASGRRVDTQYF. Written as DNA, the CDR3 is TGCAGCGTGGCAGCCAGCGGGAGGAGGGTTGATACGCAGTATTTT.

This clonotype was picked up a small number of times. The CDR3 region has the DNA TGTGCCAGCAGTCATCGGACTAGCGGGACCTACGAGCAGTACTTC. Amino acids: CASSHRTSGTYEQYF. This sequence joins TRBV6-2 or TRBV6-3 and TRBJ2-7; 12 nucleotides align to TRBD2. This CDR3 comprises 15 residues. V gave up 5 bases and J gave up 2 bases; unmatched junction bases: 4. Looked up from germline, CDR1 is MNHEY and CDR2 is SVGEGT.